These 21 T cell receptor beta chains were all obtained from the same sample, sequenced in a study of OX40 agonist ivuxolimab in advanced cancers. Produced via immunoSEQ multiplex PCR; TCRdb's table is partial and in-frame only. The table records about 79,000 clones, about 94% of them present only once. Sequenced here: CD4+ or CD8+ T cells sorted from blood, sampled in a trial of the OX40 agonist ivuxolimab. These receptors came from an adult with an advanced solid tumor such as melanoma, head and neck, liver or kidney cancer.

The rearrangement links TRBV9 to TRBJ1-3, with D perhaps TRBD1 (6 bases). The germline V gene has CDR1 SGDLS and CDR2 YYNGEE. The CDR3 has 15 residues. V dropped 3 bases and J dropped 2 bases, with 12 bases sitting between them. The CDR3 spells CASSDTGYAGNTIYF. In DNA form, the CDR3 reads TGTGCCAGCAGCGACACAGGGTACGCTGGAAACACCATATATTTT.

This chain uses TRBV13 with TRBJ2-7; D may be TRBD1 or TRBD2 (6 bases each). Trimming shortened V by 4 bases and J by 7 bases, and 20 bases separated the two germline ends. The CDR3 loop spans 15 amino acids. Looked up from germline, CDR1 is PRHDT and CDR2 is FYEKMQ (reference sequence). The CDR3 coding sequence is TGTGCCAGCAGCTCCTCCCTAAACAGGGCGGGGGAGCAGTACTTC. Translating it yields CASSSSLNRAGEQYF.

The CDR3 bases are TGTGCCAGCAGTTACCTCAGGGAGAACAATAATGAAAAACTGTTTTTT. Translation: CASSYLRENNNEKLFF. This rearrangement joins TRBV5-6 to TRBJ1-4; tentative D call: TRBD1 (5 bases). From germline, CDR1 is SGHDT and CDR2 YYEEEE. The CDR3 consists of 16 residues. Trimming pared 5 bases from V and 4 bases from J, leaving 18 bases between.

J is TRBJ2-7 and V is TRBV27, with 10 bases aligning to TRBD2. V shed 4 bases and J 0 bases; nucleotides not matched to a gene: 9. This CDR3 comprises 17 residues. Germline-derived CDR1 and CDR2 are MNHEY and SMNVEV (reference sequence). The CDR3 DNA sequence: TGTGCCAGCAGTTGGGCTAGCGGGGGCTATAGCTCCTACGAGCAGTACTTC. Translating it yields CASSWASGGYSSYEQYF.

This sequence joins TRBV28 and TRBJ2-1; D possibly matches TRBD1 or TRBD2 (6 bases each). The length of the CDR3 is 14 residues. V gave up 5 bases and J gave up 9 bases, with 17 bases separating them. Per germline, CDR1 MDHEN and CDR2 SYDVKM. CDR3 amino acids: CASSTFERGREQFF. The CDR3 nucleotides are TGTGCCAGCAGTACGTTCGAACGGGGGCGTGAGCAGTTCTTC.

This chain uses TRBV10-2 with TRBJ2-7; D is unresolved. The CDR3 consists of 13 residues. V lost 2 bases, J lost 5 bases, and 10 bases lay in between. Germline CDR1 reads WSHSY; CDR2 reads SAAADI. The CDR3 nucleotides read TGCGCCAGCAGTGAGGACCGTCACCACGAGCAGTACTTC. Translation: CASSEDRHHEQYF.

The chain carries TRBV19 and TRBJ2-3; TRBD1 agrees at 7 bases. Germline V gives CDR1 LNHDA, CDR2 SQIVND (reference sequence). V lost 1 base and J lost 2; bases outside the gene matches: 3. The CDR3 covers 15 residues. CDR3 sequence: CASSIGTGATDTQYF. In DNA form, the CDR3 reads TGTGCCAGTAGTATAGGAACAGGGGCCACAGATACGCAGTATTTT.

This clone has a single count. The CDR3 nucleotides are TGTGCCAGCAGCTTAGACAGGGAGGCTGAAGCTTTCTTT. Protein: CASSLDREAEAFF. The chain employs TRBV7-6 and TRBJ1-1, with a possible D match to TRBD1 (6 bases). The CDR3 loop spans 13 amino acids. The V end was cut by 1 base, the J end by 6 bases, with 9 bases between. CDR1 and CDR2 (germline): SGHVS, FNYEAQ.

The gene calls are TRBV15 and TRBJ1-2; 8 nucleotides line up with TRBD1. Germline V gene lookup returns CDR1 LNHNV and CDR2 YYDKDF (reference sequence). The CDR3 extends over 16 amino acids. J lost 5 bases, V lost 4 bases, and 12 bases had no gene match. CDR3 sequence reads: CATSTPGQALFYGYTF. The DNA of the CDR3 is TGTGCCACCAGCACCCCGGGACAGGCTTTGTTTTATGGCTACACCTTC. Looking up the rest from reference TRBV15 and TRBJ1-2 gives the full variable domain: DAMVIQNPRYQVTQFGKPVTLSCSQTLNHNVMYWYQQKSSQAPKLLFHYYDKDFNNEADTPDNFQSRRPNTSFCFLDIRSPGLGDTAMYLCATSTPGQALFYGYTFGSGTRLTVV.

This rearrangement joins TRBV28 to TRBJ1-5; tentative D call: TRBD1 (5 bases). The CDR3 loop spans 15 amino acids. The germline CDR1 and CDR2 sequences are MDHEN and SYDVKM. V was trimmed by 3 bases and J by 6 bases, leaving 15 bases between them. This chain's CDR3 is CASSFEHWGTQPQHF. CDR3 nucleotides: TGTGCCAGCAGTTTCGAACACTGGGGGACTCAGCCCCAGCATTTT.

CDR3 DNA: TGTGCCAGCAGGGGGGCTATCCTATACGAGCAGTACTTC. This codes for CASRGAILYEQYF. The chain recombines TRBV28 with TRBJ2-5; D possibly corresponds to TRBD1 (6 bases). The J call may not be correct, given that the DNA end is closer to TRBJ2-7. The CDR3 is 13 amino acids. CDR1 MDHEN and CDR2 SYDVKM come from the germline V gene.

The CDR3 region is CATSRDTRGANTGELFF. The CDR3 bases are TGTGCCACCAGCAGAGACACTAGGGGAGCGAACACCGGGGAGCTGTTTTTT. The chain links TRBV15 to TRBJ2-2; D may be TRBD1 or TRBD2 (5 bases each). Trimming removed 0 bases at V and 0 bases at J, with 11 bases between. Germline V CDR1 and CDR2: LNHNV, YYDKDF (reference sequence). The CDR3 sequence is 17 residues long.

The chain recombines TRBV19 with TRBJ2-7; 12 bases are a match to TRBD2. V lost 5 bases to trimming and J lost 5 bases; unmatched junction nucleotides: 7. The CDR3 runs 15 residues. Germline V lookup: CDR1 LNHDA, CDR2 SQIVND (reference sequence). This CDR3 reads CASSPTSGGRDEQYF. The CDR3 DNA follows: TGTGCCAGTAGTCCGACTAGCGGGGGTAGGGACGAGCAGTACTTC.

CDR3 sequence reads: CASSSSQDGANVLTF. CDR3 in DNA: TGTGCCAGCAGCTCTAGTCAGGATGGGGCCAACGTCCTGACTTTC. This chain links TRBV7-2 with TRBJ2-6; D is undetermined. V lost 4 bases and J lost 3, with 10 bases in between. The V gene's germline CDR1 is SGHTA and CDR2 FQGNSA. This CDR3 is built from 15 residues.

The chain is built from TRBV28 and TRBJ2-3, with 8 positions matching TRBD1. The V and J ends lost 3 bases and 2 bases, in that order; junction bases with no gene match: 4. There are 15 residues in the CDR3. Germline V gene lookup returns CDR1 MDHEN and CDR2 SYDVKM. CDR3 residues: CASSFQGAPTDTQYF. The CDR3 nucleotides read TGTGCCAGCAGTTTTCAGGGGGCGCCCACAGATACGCAGTATTTT.

This clone showed up just a few times. The chain recombines TRBV6-6 with TRBJ2-1; D is undetermined. Trimming left V 10 bases short and J 5 bases short, with 3 bases between. CDR1 and CDR2 (germline): MNHNY, SVGAGI (reference sequence). This CDR3 spans 9 amino acids. The CDR3 nucleotides are TGTGCCACGAACAATGAGCAGTTCTTC. Translation gives CATNNEQFF.

This chain joins TRBV2 and TRBJ2-5; a possible D gene is TRBD2 (5 bases). Trimming took 7 bases from V and 5 from J, leaving 17 bases between them. This CDR3 contains 14 residues. Germline V gives CDR1 SNHLY, CDR2 FYNNEI. This CDR3 reads CASIGGLRGETQYF. The CDR3 DNA reads TGTGCCAGCATAGGTGGGCTACGAGGGGAGACCCAGTACTTC. The full variable domain, completed using reference TRBV2 and TRBJ2-5, is EPEVTQTPSHQVTQMGQEVILRCVPISNHLYFYWYRQILGQKVEFLVSFYNNEISEKSEIFDDQFSVERPDGSNFTLKIRSTKLEDSAMYFCASIGGLRGETQYFGPGTRLLVL.

The J gene is TRBJ2-3, the V gene TRBV19; 9 bases map to TRBD2. V shed 1 base, J shed 14 bases, and the junction held 13 bases outside the gene matches. This CDR3 spans 15 amino acids. CDR1 and CDR2 from the germline V gene are LNHDA and SQIVND (reference sequence). Written as DNA, the CDR3 is TGTGCCAGTAGTATAGGGAGAGCGGGGGGCAGGGAGGCGTATTTT. Its translation: CASSIGRAGGREAYF.

This chain links TRBV7-2 with TRBJ2-1; D is possibly TRBD2 (6 bases). Per the germline V gene, CDR1 is SGHTA and CDR2 is FQGNSA. The CDR3 consists of 13 residues. With 5 bases removed from V and 7 bases from J, the gap between germline ends came to 12 bases. The CDR3 spells CASSPGTPNEQFF. CDR3 bases: TGTGCCAGCAGCCCCGGGACTCCGAATGAGCAGTTCTTC.

The V call is TRBV7-9, the J call TRBJ2-1, with a weak D call TRBD2 (5 bases). The germline V gene has CDR1 SEHNR and CDR2 FQNEAQ (reference sequence). V was shortened by 2 bases and J by 0 bases, with 20 bases between the two germline ends. This CDR3 is built from 19 residues. CDR3 nucleotides: TGTGCCAGCAGCTTACCAGGATTACTGACTAAGAGCTCCTACAATGAGCAGTTCTTC. Protein product: CASSLPGLLTKSSYNEQFF.

The rearrangement joins TRBV27 to TRBJ2-1, with 7 bases lining up with TRBD1. Germline V gene data show CDR1 as MNHEY and CDR2 as SMNVEV (reference sequence). V trimming: 5 bases; J trimming: 7 bases; junction bases outside the gene matches: 5. The CDR3 length is 13 residues. Here the CDR3 reads CASSRQGQNEQFF. The CDR3 nucleotides read TGTGCCAGCAGTAGACAGGGACAAAATGAGCAGTTCTTC.